Presented here are 3 T cell receptor beta chains from one specimen sequenced in a study of blood T cell repertoires in COVID-19 (dated by TCRdb to 2020 to 2021). The library was obtained by the immunoSEQ multiplex PCR assay. This immuneACCESS table, as held by TCRdb, lists in-frame sequences with V and J called but not all clones. Of the missing ones, under half trace to an unresolved V gene in checked studies; the others have no known cause. For this sample the table gives around 200,000 clones, of which around 83% were detected only once. Jointly, the top ten make up less than 3% of the sample. The sequenced sample consisted of peripheral blood. The receptors derive from a man aged 50 to 59 with active or convalescent COVID-19.

The chain links TRBV19 to TRBJ1-5; no firm D call. Trimming removed 11 bases at V and 9 bases at J, with 20 bases between. This CDR3 has 13 amino acids. Germline assignment: CDR1 LNHDA and CDR2 SQIVND (reference sequence). The CDR3, as DNA: TGTGCCGCCGCGGAGACGAGGGTCCGGCCCCAGCATTTT. Translation gives CAAAETRVRPQHF.

This clone has only one observation. The V and J genes are TRBV9 and TRBJ2-5, with TRBD2 matching 10 bases. The CDR3 consists of 18 residues. Germline V gene sequence: CDR1 SGDLS, CDR2 YYNGEE. Trimming cost V 0 bases and J 5 bases; bases outside gene matches: 13. CDR3 amino acids: CASSVVPSGSAGGETQYF. DNA for the CDR3: TGTGCCAGCAGCGTAGTTCCTAGCGGGAGTGCGGGCGGGGAGACCCAGTACTTC. The whole variable domain, remainder taken from reference TRBV9 and TRBJ2-5, is DSGVTQTPKHLITATGQRVTLRCSPRSGDLSVYWYQQSLDQGLQFLIQYYNGEERAKGNILERFSAQQFPDLHSELNLSSLELGDSALYFCASSVVPSGSAGGETQYFGPGTRLLVL.

On this clone itself: This sample includes further DNA sequences coding for the same CDR3. The CDR3 here is CASSSPGGNTEAFF. The CDR3, as DNA: TGTGCCAGCAGTTCCCCGGGTGGGAACACTGAAGCTTTCTTT. The chain couples TRBV28 to TRBJ1-1; D is unresolved. Trimming removed 4 bases from V and 1 base from J, with 10 bases in between. The CDR3 is 14 amino acids. CDR1 is MDHEN and CDR2 is SYDVKM in the germline V gene.